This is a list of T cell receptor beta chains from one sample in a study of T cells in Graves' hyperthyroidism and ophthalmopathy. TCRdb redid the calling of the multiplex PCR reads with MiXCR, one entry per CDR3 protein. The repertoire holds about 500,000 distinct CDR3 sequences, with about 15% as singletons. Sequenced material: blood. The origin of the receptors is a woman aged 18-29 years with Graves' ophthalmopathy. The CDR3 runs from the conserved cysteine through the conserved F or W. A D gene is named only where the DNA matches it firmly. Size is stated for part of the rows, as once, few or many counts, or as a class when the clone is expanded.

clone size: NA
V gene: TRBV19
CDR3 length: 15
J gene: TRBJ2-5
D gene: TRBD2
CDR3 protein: CASSIGTSGTETQYF
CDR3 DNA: TGTGCCAGTAGTATAGGGACTAGCGGGACGGAGACCCAGTACTTC

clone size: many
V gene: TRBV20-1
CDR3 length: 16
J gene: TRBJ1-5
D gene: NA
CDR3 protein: CSASSRQEGFGQPQHF
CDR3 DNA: TGCAGTGCTAGCTCACGACAGGAGGGTTTTGGTCAGCCCCAGCATTTT

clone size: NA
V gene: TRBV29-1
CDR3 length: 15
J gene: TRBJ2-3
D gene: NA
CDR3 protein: CSVAGGLFTTDTQYF
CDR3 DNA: TGCAGCGTTGCTGGGGGGCTCTTTACCACAGATACGCAGTATTTT

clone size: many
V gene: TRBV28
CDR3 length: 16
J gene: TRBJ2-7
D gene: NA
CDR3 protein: CASRWAPTISIYEQYF
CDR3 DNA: TGTGCCAGCAGGTGGGCACCCACCATATCAATTTACGAGCAGTACTTC

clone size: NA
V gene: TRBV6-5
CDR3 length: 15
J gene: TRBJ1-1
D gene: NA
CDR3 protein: CASSYGTEQNTEAFF
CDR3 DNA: TGTGCCAGCAGTTACGGAACGGAGCAGAACACTGAAGCTTTCTTT

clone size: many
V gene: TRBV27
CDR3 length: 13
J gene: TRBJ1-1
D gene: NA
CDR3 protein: CATKDGENTEAFF
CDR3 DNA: TGTGCCACCAAAGACGGGGAAAACACTGAAGCTTTCTTT

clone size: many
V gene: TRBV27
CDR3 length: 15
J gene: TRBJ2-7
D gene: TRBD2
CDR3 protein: CASSSLAGGGYEQYF
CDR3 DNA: TGTGCCAGCAGTTCCCTGGCGGGGGGAGGCTACGAGCAGTACTTC

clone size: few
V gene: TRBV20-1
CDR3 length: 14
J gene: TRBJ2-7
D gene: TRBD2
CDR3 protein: CSASGTRSSYEQYF
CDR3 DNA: TGCAGTGCTTCTGGGACTAGGAGCTCCTACGAGCAGTACTTC

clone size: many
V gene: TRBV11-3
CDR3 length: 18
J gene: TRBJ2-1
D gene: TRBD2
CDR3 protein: CASSLEAGGTSSYNEQFF
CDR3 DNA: TGTGCCAGCAGCTTAGAGGCGGGGGGGACAAGCTCCTACAATGAGCAGTTCTTC

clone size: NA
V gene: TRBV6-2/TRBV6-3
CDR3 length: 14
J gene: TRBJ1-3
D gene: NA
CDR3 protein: CASSCSGSGNTIYF
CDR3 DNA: TGTGCCAGCAGTTGCTCGGGATCCGGAAACACCATATATTTT

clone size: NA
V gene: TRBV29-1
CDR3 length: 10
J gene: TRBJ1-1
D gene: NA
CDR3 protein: CSVVWGEAFF
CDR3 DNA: TGCAGCGTTGTTTGGGGCGAAGCTTTCTTT

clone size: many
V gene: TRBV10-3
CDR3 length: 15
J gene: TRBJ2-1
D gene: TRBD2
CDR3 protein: CAISERGTSAHEQFF
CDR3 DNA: TGTGCCATCAGTGAGAGAGGCACTAGCGCCCATGAGCAGTTCTTC

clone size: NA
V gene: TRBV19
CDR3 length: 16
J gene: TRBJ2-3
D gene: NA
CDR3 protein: CASTPGRRLGTDTQYF
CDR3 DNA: TGTGCCAGTACCCCCGGTAGGAGACTGGGAACAGATACGCAGTATTTT

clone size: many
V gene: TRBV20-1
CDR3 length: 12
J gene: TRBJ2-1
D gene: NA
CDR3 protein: CSVGRQGNEQFF
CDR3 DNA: TGCAGTGTGGGGCGGCAGGGGAATGAGCAGTTCTTC

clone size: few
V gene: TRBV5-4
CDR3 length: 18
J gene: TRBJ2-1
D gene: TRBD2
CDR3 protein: CASSVGLWASGGNNEQFF
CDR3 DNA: TGTGCCAGCAGCGTGGGTCTATGGGCTAGCGGCGGGAACAATGAGCAGTTCTTC

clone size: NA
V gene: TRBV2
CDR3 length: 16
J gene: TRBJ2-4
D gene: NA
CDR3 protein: CASSYQIFGQKNIQYF
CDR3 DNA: TGTGCCAGCAGTTACCAAATCTTCGGACAGAAAAACATTCAGTACTTC

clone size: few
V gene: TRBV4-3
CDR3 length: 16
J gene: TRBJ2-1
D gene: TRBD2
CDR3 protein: CASSQGGTSVDNEQFF
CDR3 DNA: TGCGCCAGCAGCCAAGGGGGCACTAGCGTGGACAATGAGCAGTTCTTC

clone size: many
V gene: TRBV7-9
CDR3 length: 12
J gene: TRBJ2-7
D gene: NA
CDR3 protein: CASRQGFNEQYF
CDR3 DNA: TGTGCCAGCAGACAGGGTTTCAACGAGCAGTACTTC

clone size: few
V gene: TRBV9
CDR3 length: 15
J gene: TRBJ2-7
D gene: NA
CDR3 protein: CASSVATSDPWEQYF
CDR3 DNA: TGTGCCAGCAGCGTAGCTACAAGTGACCCCTGGGAGCAGTACTTC

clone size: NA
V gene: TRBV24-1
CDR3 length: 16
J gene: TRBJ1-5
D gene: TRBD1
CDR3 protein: CATSETGVGLDQPQHF
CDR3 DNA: TGTGCCACCAGTGAAACAGGGGTGGGGCTCGATCAGCCCCAGCATTTT

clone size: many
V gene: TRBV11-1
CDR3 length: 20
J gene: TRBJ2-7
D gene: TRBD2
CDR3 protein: CASSVPSPGLAGGRMNEQYF
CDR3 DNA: TGTGCCAGCAGCGTCCCGTCTCCGGGACTAGCGGGGGGCCGCATGAATGAGCAGTACTTC

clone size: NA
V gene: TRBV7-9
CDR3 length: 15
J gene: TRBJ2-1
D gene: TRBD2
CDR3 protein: CASSLSGRPFNEQFF
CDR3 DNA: TGTGCCAGCAGCCTCAGCGGGAGACCCTTCAATGAGCAGTTCTTC

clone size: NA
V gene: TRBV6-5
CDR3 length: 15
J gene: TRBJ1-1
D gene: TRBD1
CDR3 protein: CASSYSRTGNTEAFF
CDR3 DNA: TGTGCCAGCAGTTACTCCAGGACAGGGAACACTGAAGCTTTCTTT

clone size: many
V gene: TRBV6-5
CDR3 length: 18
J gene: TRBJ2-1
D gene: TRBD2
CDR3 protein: CASSYSATSGGAANEQFF
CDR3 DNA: TGTGCCAGCAGTTACTCGGCGACTAGCGGGGGGGCCGCCAATGAGCAGTTCTTC

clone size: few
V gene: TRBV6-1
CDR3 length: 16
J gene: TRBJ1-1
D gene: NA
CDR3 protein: CASSEGPRRRYTEAFF
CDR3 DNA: TGTGCCAGCAGTGAAGGGCCTCGGAGGCGGTACACTGAAGCTTTCTTT

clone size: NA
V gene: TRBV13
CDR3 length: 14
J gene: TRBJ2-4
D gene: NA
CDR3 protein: CASSSDREGNIQYF
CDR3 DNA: TGTGCCAGCAGCTCCGACAGGGAGGGAAACATTCAGTACTTC

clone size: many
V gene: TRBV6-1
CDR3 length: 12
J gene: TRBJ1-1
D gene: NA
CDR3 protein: CASWDTNTEAFF
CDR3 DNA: TGTGCCAGCTGGGACACGAACACTGAAGCTTTCTTT

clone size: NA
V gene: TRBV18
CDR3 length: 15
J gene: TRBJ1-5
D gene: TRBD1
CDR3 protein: CASSRDRGTNQPQHF
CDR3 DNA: TGTGCCAGCTCACGGGACAGGGGGACGAATCAGCCCCAGCATTTT

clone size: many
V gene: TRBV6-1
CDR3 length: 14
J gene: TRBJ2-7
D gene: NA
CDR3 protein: CASSYIEGSYEQYF
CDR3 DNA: TGTGCCAGTAGTTATATCGAAGGGTCCTACGAGCAGTACTTC

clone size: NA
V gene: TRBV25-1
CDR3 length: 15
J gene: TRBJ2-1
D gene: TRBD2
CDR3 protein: CASSETSGSGGEQFF
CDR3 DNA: TGTGCCAGCAGTGAGACTAGCGGGAGCGGGGGTGAGCAGTTCTTC

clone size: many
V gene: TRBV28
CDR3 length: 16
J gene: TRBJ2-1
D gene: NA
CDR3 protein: CASTPPPDWSYNEQFF
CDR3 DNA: TGTGCCAGCACCCCCCCGCCGGATTGGTCCTACAATGAGCAGTTCTTC

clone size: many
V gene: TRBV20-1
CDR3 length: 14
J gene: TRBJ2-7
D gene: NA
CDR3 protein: CSAPDLRDSYEQYF
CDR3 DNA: TGCAGTGCTCCAGACTTGCGCGATTCCTACGAGCAGTACTTC

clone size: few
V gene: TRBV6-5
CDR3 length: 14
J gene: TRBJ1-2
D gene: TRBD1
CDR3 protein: CASSYAGQGYGYTF
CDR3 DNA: TGTGCCAGCAGTTACGCGGGACAGGGGTATGGCTACACCTTC

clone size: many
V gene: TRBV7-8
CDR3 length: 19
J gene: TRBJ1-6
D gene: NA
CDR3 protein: CASSLVGGPVSSYNSPLHF
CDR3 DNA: TGTGCCAGCAGCTTAGTGGGGGGGCCGGTGAGCTCCTATAATTCACCCCTCCACTTT

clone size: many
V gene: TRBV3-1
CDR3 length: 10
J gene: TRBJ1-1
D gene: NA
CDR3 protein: CASAVGEAFF
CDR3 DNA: TGTGCCAGCGCGGTCGGTGAAGCTTTCTTT

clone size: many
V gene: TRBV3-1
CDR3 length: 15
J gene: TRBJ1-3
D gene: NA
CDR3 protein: CASSPTATSGNTIYF
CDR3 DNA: TGTGCCAGCAGCCCGACCGCGACTTCTGGAAACACCATATATTTT

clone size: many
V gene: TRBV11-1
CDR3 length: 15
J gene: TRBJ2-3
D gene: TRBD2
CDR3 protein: CASSLSGGNRDTQYF
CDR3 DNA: TGTGCCAGCAGCCTAAGCGGGGGGAACCGAGATACGCAGTATTTT

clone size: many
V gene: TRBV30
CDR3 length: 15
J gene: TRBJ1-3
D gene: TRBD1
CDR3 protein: CAWSSGTASGNTIYF
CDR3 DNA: TGTGCCTGGAGTTCGGGGACAGCCTCTGGAAACACCATATATTTT

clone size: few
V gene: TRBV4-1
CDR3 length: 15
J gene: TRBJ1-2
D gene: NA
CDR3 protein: CASSQAGGFNYGYTF
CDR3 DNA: TGCGCCAGCAGCCAAGCTGGCGGTTTCAACTATGGCTACACCTTC

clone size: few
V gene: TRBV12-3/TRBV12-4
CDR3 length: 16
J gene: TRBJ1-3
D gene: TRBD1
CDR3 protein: CASRPQGAIAGNTIYF
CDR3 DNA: TGTGCCAGCAGGCCACAGGGGGCTATCGCTGGAAACACCATATATTTT

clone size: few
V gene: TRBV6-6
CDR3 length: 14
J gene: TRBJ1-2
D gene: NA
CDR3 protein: CASSYPGGHYGYTF
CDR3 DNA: TGTGCCAGCAGTTACCCCGGGGGCCACTATGGCTACACCTTC

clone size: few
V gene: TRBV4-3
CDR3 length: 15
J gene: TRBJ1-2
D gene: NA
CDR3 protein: CASSEDGAGTYGYTF
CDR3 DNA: TGCGCCAGCAGCGAAGACGGTGCAGGGACCTATGGCTACACCTTC

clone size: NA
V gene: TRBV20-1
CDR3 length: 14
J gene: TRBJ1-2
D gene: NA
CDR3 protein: CSAGDSRTNYGYTF
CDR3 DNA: TGCAGTGCTGGCGACAGCCGTACTAACTATGGCTACACCTTC

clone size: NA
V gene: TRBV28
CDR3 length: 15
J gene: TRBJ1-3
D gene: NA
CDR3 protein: CASSFCGYSGNTIYF
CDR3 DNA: TGTGCCAGCAGTTTTTGCGGGTACTCTGGAAACACCATATATTTT

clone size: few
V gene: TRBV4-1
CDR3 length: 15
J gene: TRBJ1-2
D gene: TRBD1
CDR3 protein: CASSFQTGTGNGYTF
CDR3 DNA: TGCGCCAGCAGTTTTCAAACCGGGACAGGGAACGGCTACACCTTC

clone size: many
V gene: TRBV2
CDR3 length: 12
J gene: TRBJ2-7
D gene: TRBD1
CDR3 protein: CATQQGSYEQYF
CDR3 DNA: TGTGCCACCCAACAGGGGTCCTACGAGCAGTACTTC

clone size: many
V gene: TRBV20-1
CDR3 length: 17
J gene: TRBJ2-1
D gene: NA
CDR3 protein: CSARDLRTIRSYNEQFF
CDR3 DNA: TGCAGTGCTAGAGATCTCCGGACAATCCGCTCCTACAATGAGCAGTTCTTC

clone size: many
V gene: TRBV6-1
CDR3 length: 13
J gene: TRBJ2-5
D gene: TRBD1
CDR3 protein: CASRTGAGETQYF
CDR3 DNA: TGTGCCAGCAGAACAGGGGCGGGAGAGACCCAGTACTTC

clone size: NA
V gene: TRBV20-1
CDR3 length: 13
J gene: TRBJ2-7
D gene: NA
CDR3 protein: CSATGTPSYEQYF
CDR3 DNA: TGCAGTGCTACCGGGACCCCTAGCTACGAGCAGTACTTC

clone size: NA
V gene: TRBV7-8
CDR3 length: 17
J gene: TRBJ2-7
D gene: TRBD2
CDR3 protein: CASSRAASGGDSYEQYF
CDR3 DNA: TGTGCCAGCAGCCGTGCGGCTAGCGGGGGGGATTCCTACGAGCAGTACTTC

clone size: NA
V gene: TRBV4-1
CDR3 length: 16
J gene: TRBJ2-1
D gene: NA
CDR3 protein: CASSQIDLISYNEQFF
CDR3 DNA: TGCGCCAGCAGCCAAATTGACCTCATCTCCTACAATGAGCAGTTCTTC